This T cell receptor beta chain was found in a study of T cells expressing NK-cell markers. Study-level background: The eight sequenced donors comprised seven who were HCMV-seropositive and one who was seronegative.

TCRdb reanalyzed the 5' RACE reads, giving one entry per CDR3 protein sequence and no DNA. This sample contains some 120,000 distinct CDR3 sequences. Regarding this clonotype: The antigen is unknown.

Study conclusions and caveats: More than five of the donors carried dominant NKG2C+ clonotypes that took up roughly 1.0-7.0% of their CD8+ T cells.

The germline V gene encodes CDR1 SGHAT and CDR2 FQNNGV. CDR3 length: 16 residues. The sequenced sample consisted of blood T cells: a sorted CD56 or NKG2C T cell subset, CD4+ or CD8+ T cells, or bulk PBMC T cells (not recorded which). The rearrangement links TRBV11-2 to TRBJ2-3; the TCRdb call, TRBD1, lacks DNA for checking. The TCR comes from a woman between 18 and 70 years old in good health. CDR3 region: CASSLVPWTGTDTQYF. Full variable domain (outside the CDR3, taken from reference TRBV11-2 and TRBJ2-3): EAGVAQSPRYKIIEKRQSVAFWCNPISGHATLYWYQQILGQGPKLLIQFQNNGVVDDSQLPKDRFSAERLKGVDSTLKIQPAKLEDSAVYLCASSLVPWTGTDTQYFGPGTRLTVL.